These 9 T cell receptor beta chains came from one sample sequenced in a study of blood T cell repertoires in COVID-19. Assay used: immunoSEQ multiplex PCR; TCRdb lists only in-frame clones, some missing. This sample has 300,000 or so clones, with about 88% found just once. Material for sequencing was peripheral blood. These receptor sequences come from a man in his sixties or seventies with acute or convalescent COVID-19.

The V call is TRBV19, the J call TRBJ1-5; D unresolved. The CDR3 has 13 residues. The germline CDR1 and CDR2 sequences are LNHDA and SQIVND (reference sequence). Between the trimmed V and J ends, which lost 5 bases and 7 bases, there was a span of 12 bases. This CDR3 is CASSFTSGQPQHF. For the CDR3, the DNA is TGTGCCAGTAGTTTTACGTCGGGGCAGCCCCAGCATTTT.

The rearrangement links TRBV18 to TRBJ1-6, with 8 bases identical to TRBD1. V gave up 4 bases and J gave up 8 bases; unmatched junction bases: 13. Germline-derived CDR1 and CDR2 are KGHSH and LQKENI. The CDR3 has 17 residues. This chain's CDR3 is CASSRLQQGVVDSPLHF. CDR3 in DNA: TGTGCCAGCTCACGACTCCAACAGGGGGTGGTTGATTCACCCCTCCACTTT.

The DNA for the CDR3 is TGTGCCAGCAGTTACTCGCGTGGGACAGGGAACTATGGCTACACCTTC. Translation: CASSYSRGTGNYGYTF. The rearrangement uses TRBV6-6 and TRBJ1-2; 9 bases map to TRBD1. Trimming cost V 0 bases and J 2 bases; bases outside gene matches: 4. Germline V gene sequence: CDR1 MNHNY, CDR2 SVGAGI (reference sequence). CDR3 length: 16 residues.

This chain joins TRBV18 and TRBJ1-2, with 8 positions matching TRBD1. The CDR3 loop spans 15 amino acids. Trimming at V came to 3 bases and at J to 1 base, leaving 4 bases not matched to a gene. Germline loops: CDR1 KGHSH, CDR2 LQKENI. The CDR3 coding sequence is TGTGCCAGCTCACCCCAGACAGGGGATAACTATGGCTACACCTTC. Translation gives CASSPQTGDNYGYTF.

In its sample, this clone was seen once. The rearrangement links TRBV18 to TRBJ2-5; 13 nucleotides align to TRBD2. The CDR3 covers 16 residues. V shed 3 bases, J shed 6 bases, and the junction held 7 bases outside the gene matches. Per the germline V gene, CDR1 is KGHSH and CDR2 is LQKENI. The DNA for the CDR3 is TGTGCCAGCTCACCCCCGGGGACTAGCGGGACGAAGACCCAGTACTTC. As protein: CASSPPGTSGTKTQYF.

The chain links TRBV28 to TRBJ2-7; 8 bases are a match to TRBD2. After removal of 6 bases from V and 6 bases from J, the junction contained 4 bases not matched to a gene. Germline V CDR1 and CDR2: MDHEN, SYDVKM. There are 12 residues in the CDR3. The CDR3 loop reads CASRIAGFEQYF. DNA of the CDR3: TGTGCCAGCAGAATAGCGGGGTTCGAGCAGTACTTC.

The CDR3 nucleotides read TGTGCCAGCAGTTACCAGGGACAGGGGGGAGTGGATGAGCAGTTCTTC. Translation gives CASSYQGQGGVDEQFF. This chain links TRBV6-2 or TRBV6-3 with TRBJ2-1; 11 nucleotides agree with TRBD1. This CDR3 spans 16 amino acids. Germline V gene lookup returns CDR1 MNHEY and CDR2 SVGEGT. Trimming removed 2 bases from V and 8 bases from J; junction bases left unmatched: 8.

This chain links TRBV18 with TRBJ2-3, with 8 bases aligning to TRBD2. Trimming at V came to 6 bases and at J to 3 bases, leaving 8 bases not matched to a gene. The CDR3 totals 15 residues. Looked up from germline, CDR1 is KGHSH and CDR2 is LQKENI. CDR3 nucleotide sequence: TGTGCCAGCTCGCTCACTAGCGGACAGACAGATACGCAGTATTTT. This codes for CASSLTSGQTDTQYF.

V and J are TRBV28 and TRBJ2-1; the match to TRBD2 covers 11 bases. This CDR3 comprises 17 residues. Germline V CDR1 and CDR2: MDHEN, SYDVKM. J gave up 8 bases and V 5 bases, and 14 bases lay outside the gene matches. The CDR3 here is CASSLTFGTSGGHEQFF. CDR3 nucleotides: TGTGCCAGCAGTCTCACATTCGGGACTAGCGGAGGTCATGAGCAGTTCTTC.